The present T cell receptor beta chain was sequenced within a study of immune evolution from preneoplasia to lung adenocarcinoma. Trimming stripped 3 bases from V and 2 bases from J, with 5 bases between. CDR3 length: 13 amino acids. Germline V gene sequence: CDR1 MNHNS, CDR2 SASEGT. Study outcomes and limitations: Later-stage lesions appeared to have more T cells, more diversity, less clonality. From normal lung to invasive adenocarcinoma, top clone frequencies appeared to decrease.

Libraries were prepared by immunoSEQ multiplex PCR; TCRdb keeps only in-frame clonotypes and omits some of them. The table shows about 8,000 clones, with about 84% occurring only once. Patient tissue came from resections in Japan or China, 2014–2017. Two lung cancer pathologists independently confirmed each histologic diagnosis. Notes on this clone: Its antigen remains unknown.

The sample taken for sequencing was FFPE adjacent normal lung tissue. The receptor was derived from an older person with lung adenocarcinoma. This chain links TRBV6-1 with TRBJ1-5; D may be TRBD1 (5 bases). CDR3 nucleotides: TGTGCCAGCAGTGAGGGGGGCAATCAGCCCCAGCATTTT. Its protein is CASSEGGNQPQHF.